A single sample gave rise to the 18 T cell receptor beta chains below, sequenced in a study of shared clonotypes between healthy human individuals. The protocol was immunoSEQ multiplex PCR, while the TCRdb copy is restricted to in-frame clones and leaves out a portion. The sample holds fewer than 1.8 million clones, about 98.5% seen once. Input material: naive CD4+ T cells sorted from blood. Specified subset: CD45RA+ positively selected. The receptors come from a man aged 25 to 40 in good health.

The chain is built from TRBV5-1 and TRBJ2-3, with 8 bases that match TRBD1. CDR1 is SGHRS and CDR2 is YFSETQ in the germline V gene. Trimming cost V 3 bases and J 0 bases; bases outside gene matches: 3. This CDR3 has 15 amino acids. The CDR3 DNA is TGCGCCAGCAGCTGGACAGGGTCTAGCACAGATACGCAGTATTTT. Translation: CASSWTGSSTDTQYF. Filled out from reference TRBV5-1 and TRBJ2-3, the complete variable domain reads KAGVTQTPRYLIKTRGQQVTLSCSPISGHRSVSWYQQTPGQGLQFLFEYFSETQRNKGNFPGRFSGRQFSNSRSEMNVSTLELGDSALYLCASSWTGSSTDTQYFGPGTRLTVL.

The V gene is TRBV20-1, the J gene TRBJ2-7, with 9 bases that match TRBD2. V lost 5 bases, J lost 9 bases, and 5 bases stayed unmatched. Germline V CDR1 and CDR2: DFQATT, SNEGSKA (reference sequence). The CDR3 extends over 11 amino acids. The CDR3 nucleotides are TGCAGTGCTGCTAGCGGGAAATGGCAGTACTTC. Its translation is CSAASGKWQYF.

This clone was counted once. The rearrangement joins TRBV4-1 to TRBJ1-4, with D uncertain. The CDR3 loop spans 15 amino acids. V was trimmed by 4 bases and J by 5 bases, leaving 14 bases between them. Germline CDR1 MGHRA, CDR2 YSYEKL. CDR3 in amino acids: CASSLTLYPNEKLFF. The CDR3 nucleotides read TGCGCCAGCAGCCTAACCCTGTATCCAAATGAAAAACTGTTTTTT.

J is TRBJ1-2 and V is TRBV6-1; 7 bases match TRBD1. The CDR3 sequence is 17 residues long. After removal of 1 base from V and 5 bases from J, the junction contained 13 bases not matched to a gene. CDR1 MNHNS and CDR2 SASEGT come from the germline V gene. CDR3 amino acids: CASSEGETGIPGYGYTF. CDR3 nucleotide sequence: TGTGCCAGCAGTGAAGGGGAGACAGGGATCCCTGGGTATGGCTACACCTTC.

The chain employs TRBV5-8 and TRBJ2-7; D uncertain. V was pared by 1 base and J by 2 bases, with 7 bases between. Germline V gives CDR1 SGHTS, CDR2 YDEGEE. This CDR3 comprises 13 residues. The DNA for the CDR3 is TGTGCCAGCAGCTTGCAAGGACCCTACGAGCAGTACTTC. Residues: CASSLQGPYEQYF.

The chain has TRBV5-1 and TRBJ2-7, with D perhaps TRBD1 or TRBD2 (5 bases each). The CDR3 has 13 amino acids. CDR1 is SGHRS, CDR2 YFSETQ, per germline. V was trimmed by 4 bases and J by 2 bases, leaving 10 bases between them. The CDR3 coding sequence is TGCGCCAGCAGCAAGGGACGGCCCTACGAGCAGTACTTC. It yields the protein CASSKGRPYEQYF.

This clone has just one count. V and J are TRBV7-3 and TRBJ2-2; D is perhaps TRBD2 (6 bases). Trimming stripped 5 bases from V and 6 bases from J, with 19 bases between. Germline V gene lookup returns CDR1 SGHTA and CDR2 FQGTGA. The CDR3 covers 16 residues. CDR3 bases: TGTGCCAGCAGCCCAGGGACTCGAGGCCGCCCCGGGGAGCTGTTTTTT. Translation: CASSPGTRGRPGELFF.

The chain couples TRBV11-3 to TRBJ2-7; either TRBD1 or TRBD2 may supply D (6 bases each). This CDR3 region has 14 residues. The germline CDR1 and CDR2 sequences are SGHNT and YENEEA. Between the trimmed V and J ends, which lost 5 bases and 5 bases, there was a span of 16 bases. The CDR3 DNA follows: TGTGCCAGCAGCGGAGGGGGGAATAGCGACGAGCAGTACTTC. The encoded protein is CASSGGGNSDEQYF. The variable domain in full, with the rest retrieved from reference TRBV11-3 and TRBJ2-7, is EAGVVQSPRYKIIEKKQPVAFWCNPISGHNTLYWYLQNLGQGPELLIRYENEEAVDDSQLPKDRFSAERLKGVDSTLKIQPAELGDSAVYLCASSGGGNSDEQYFGPGTRLTVT.

This clone was counted once. The sample holds other DNA sequences that translate to the same CDR3. The V gene is TRBV5-1, the J gene TRBJ2-7, with 8 bases fitting TRBD1. In germline, CDR1 is SGHRS, CDR2 YFSETQ. The CDR3 loop spans 14 amino acids. J gave up 4 bases and V 1 base, and 4 bases lay outside the gene matches. The CDR3 loop reads CASSLQGAGYEQYF. In DNA form, the CDR3 reads TGCGCCAGCAGCTTGCAGGGGGCCGGTTACGAGCAGTACTTC.

The chain recombines TRBV5-4 with TRBJ2-2; TRBD2 agrees at 7 bases. Losses at the gene ends were 0 bases for V and 4 bases for J; bases not matched to a gene: 3. The V gene's germline CDR1 is SGHNT and CDR2 YYREEE (reference sequence). This CDR3 has 15 amino acids. The CDR3 is CASSLVGTTTGELFF. CDR3 bases: TGTGCCAGCAGCTTGGTGGGGACTACCACCGGGGAGCTGTTTTTT. The full variable domain, rest sourced from reference TRBV5-4 and TRBJ2-2, is ETGVTQSPTHLIKTRGQQVTLRCSSQSGHNTVSWYQQALGQGPQFIFQYYREEENGRGNFPPRFSGLQFPNYSSELNVNALELDDSALYLCASSLVGTTTGELFFGEGSRLTVL.

This clone was picked up one time. The chain has TRBV9 and TRBJ1-2; D uncertain. The CDR3 runs 15 residues. Trimming took off 0 bases at V and 4 bases at J, with 13 bases between the two ends. CDR1 and CDR2 (germline): SGDLS, YYNGEE. CDR3 DNA sequence: TGTGCCAGCAGCGTAGCTACCACCCGGACCTATGGCTACACCTTC. Translating it yields CASSVATTRTYGYTF.

The chain couples TRBV7-2 to TRBJ2-5; 9 bases map to TRBD2. Trimming at V came to 5 bases and at J to 5 bases, leaving 9 bases not matched to a gene. Germline loops: CDR1 SGHTA, CDR2 FQGNSA. The CDR3 extends over 15 amino acids. The CDR3 sequence: CASSPGAGGMETQYF. CDR3 nucleotides: TGTGCCAGCAGCCCCGGGGCGGGAGGGATGGAGACCCAGTACTTC.

The CDR3 sequence is CAIAGIYTDTQYF. The CDR3 DNA sequence: TGTGCTATAGCGGGGATTTACACAGATACGCAGTATTTT. The rearrangement joins TRBV28 to TRBJ2-3, with 8 bases fitting TRBD2. Germline lookup yields CDR1 MDHEN and CDR2 SYDVKM. This CDR3 is built from 13 residues. Filled out from reference TRBV28 and TRBJ2-3, the complete variable domain reads DVKVTQSSRYLVKRTGEKVFLECVQDMDHENMFWYRQDPGLGLRLIYFSYDVKMKEKGDIPEGYSVSREKKERFSLILESASTNQTSMYLCAIAGIYTDTQYFGPGTRLTVL.

The rearrangement links TRBV5-1 to TRBJ2-3; 13 bases fit TRBD2. Germline V gene sequence: CDR1 SGHRS, CDR2 YFSETQ. V lost 4 bases to trimming and J lost 0 bases; unmatched junction nucleotides: 11. This CDR3 has 19 residues. CDR3 region: CASSRLGLAGVGSTDTQYF. The CDR3 nucleotides are TGCGCCAGCAGCCGCCTAGGACTAGCGGGAGTCGGGAGCACAGATACGCAGTATTTT.

J is TRBJ2-1 and V is TRBV27, with 7 positions matching TRBD2. This CDR3 region has 17 residues. Germline loops: CDR1 MNHEY, CDR2 SMNVEV (reference sequence). With 0 bases clipped from V and 3 bases from J, the junction kept 8 bases outside the gene matches. In DNA, the CDR3 is TGTGCCAGCAGTTTATCGAAGGGAGGGAGCCGCTACAATGAGCAGTTCTTC. It encodes CASSLSKGGSRYNEQFF.

J is TRBJ2-3 and V is TRBV10-3, with 8 bases that match TRBD2. The CDR3 totals 13 residues. Germline V CDR1 and CDR2: ENHRY, SYGVKD. V trimming: 7 bases; J trimming: 4 bases; junction bases outside the gene matches: 4. CDR3 sequence (DNA): TGTGCCATCACGAGCGGGAGCTCAGATACGCAGTATTTT. Translating it yields CAITSGSSDTQYF.

The chain carries TRBV7-2 and TRBJ2-1; D is unresolved. The ends were cut back, 2 bases at V and 3 bases at J, with 11 bases in the middle. The V gene's germline CDR1 is SGHTA and CDR2 FQGNSA. The CDR3 runs 15 residues. CDR3 in amino acids: CASSLFALNYNEQFF. The CDR3 coding sequence is TGTGCCAGCAGCTTATTTGCGTTGAACTACAATGAGCAGTTCTTC. The variable domain in full, completed from reference TRBV7-2 and TRBJ2-1, reads GAGVSQSPSNKVTEKGKDVELRCDPISGHTALYWYRQSLGQGLEFLIYFQGNSAPDKSGLPSDRFSAERTGGSVSTLTIQRTQQEDSAVYLCASSLFALNYNEQFFGPGTRLTVL.

The J gene is TRBJ2-7, the V gene TRBV4-3; no clear D gene. CDR1 and CDR2 (germline): LGHNA, YSLEER. The length of the CDR3 is 13 residues. V lost 4 bases and J 7 bases, leaving 14 bases between the germline ends. CDR3 protein: CASSLKTSTEQYF. The DNA for the CDR3 is TGCGCCAGCAGCCTTAAGACTTCGACAGAGCAGTACTTC.